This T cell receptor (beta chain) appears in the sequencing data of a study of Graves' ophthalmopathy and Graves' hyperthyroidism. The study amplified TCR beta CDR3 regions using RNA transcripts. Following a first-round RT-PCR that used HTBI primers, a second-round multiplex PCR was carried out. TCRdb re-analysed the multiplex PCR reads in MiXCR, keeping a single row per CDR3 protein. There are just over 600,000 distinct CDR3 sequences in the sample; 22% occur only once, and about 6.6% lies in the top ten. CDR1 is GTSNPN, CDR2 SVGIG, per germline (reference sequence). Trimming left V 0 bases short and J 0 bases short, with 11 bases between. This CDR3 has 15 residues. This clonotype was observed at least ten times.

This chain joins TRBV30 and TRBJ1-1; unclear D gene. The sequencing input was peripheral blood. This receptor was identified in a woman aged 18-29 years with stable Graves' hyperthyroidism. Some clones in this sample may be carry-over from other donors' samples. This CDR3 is CAWSVLPSMNTEAFF. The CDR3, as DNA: TGTGCCTGGAGTGTATTGCCGTCCATGAACACTGAAGCTTTCTTT.